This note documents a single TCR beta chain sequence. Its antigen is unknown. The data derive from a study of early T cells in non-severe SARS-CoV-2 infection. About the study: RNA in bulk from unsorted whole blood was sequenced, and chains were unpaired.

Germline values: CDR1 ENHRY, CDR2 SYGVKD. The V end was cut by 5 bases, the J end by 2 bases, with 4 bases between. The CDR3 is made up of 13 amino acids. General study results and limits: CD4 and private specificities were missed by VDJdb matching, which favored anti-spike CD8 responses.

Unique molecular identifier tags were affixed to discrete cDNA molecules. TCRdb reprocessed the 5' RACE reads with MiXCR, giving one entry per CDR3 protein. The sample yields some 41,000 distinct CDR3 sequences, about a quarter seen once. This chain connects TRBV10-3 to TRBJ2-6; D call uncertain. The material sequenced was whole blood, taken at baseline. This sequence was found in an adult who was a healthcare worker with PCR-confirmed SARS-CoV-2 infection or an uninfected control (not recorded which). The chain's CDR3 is CAISKTGANVLTF. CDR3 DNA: TGTGCCATCAGTAAAACTGGGGCCAACGTCCTGACTTTC.